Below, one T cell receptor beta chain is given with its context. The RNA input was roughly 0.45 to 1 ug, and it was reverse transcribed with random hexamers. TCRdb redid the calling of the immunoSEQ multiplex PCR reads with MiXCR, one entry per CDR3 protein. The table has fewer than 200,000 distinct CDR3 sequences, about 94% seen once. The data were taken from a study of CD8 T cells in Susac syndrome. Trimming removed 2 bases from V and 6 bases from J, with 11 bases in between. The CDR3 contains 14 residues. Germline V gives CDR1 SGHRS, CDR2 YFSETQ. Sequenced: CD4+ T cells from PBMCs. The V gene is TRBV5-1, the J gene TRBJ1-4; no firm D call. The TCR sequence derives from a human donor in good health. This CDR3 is CASSFSSLHEKLFF. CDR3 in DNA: TGCGCCAGCAGCTTTAGCAGCTTGCATGAAAAACTGTTTTTT.